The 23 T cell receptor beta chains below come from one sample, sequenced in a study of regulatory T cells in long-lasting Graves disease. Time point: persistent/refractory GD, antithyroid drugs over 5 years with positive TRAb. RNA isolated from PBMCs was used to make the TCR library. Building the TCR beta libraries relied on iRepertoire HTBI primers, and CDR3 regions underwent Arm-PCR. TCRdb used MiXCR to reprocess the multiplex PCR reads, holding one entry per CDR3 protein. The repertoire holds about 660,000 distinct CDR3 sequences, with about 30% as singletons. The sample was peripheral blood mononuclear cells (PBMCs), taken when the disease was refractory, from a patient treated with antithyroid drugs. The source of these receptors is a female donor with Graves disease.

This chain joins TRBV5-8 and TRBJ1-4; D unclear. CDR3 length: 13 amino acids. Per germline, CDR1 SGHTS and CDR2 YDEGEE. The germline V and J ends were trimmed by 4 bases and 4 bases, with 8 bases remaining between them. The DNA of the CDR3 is TGTGCCAGCAGCGCGGGAGTTAATGAAAAACTGTTTTTT. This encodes CASSAGVNEKLFF.

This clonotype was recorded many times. This chain's CDR3 is CASAGSETQYF. For the CDR3, the DNA is TGTGCCAGCGCCGGATCAGAGACCCAGTACTTC. The V gene is TRBV11-2, the J gene TRBJ2-5; D not resolved. V was pared by 8 bases and J by 4 bases, with 8 bases between. The CDR3 is made up of 11 amino acids. CDR1 is SGHAT, CDR2 FQNNGV, per germline. The entire variable domain, with the rest obtained from reference TRBV11-2 and TRBJ2-5, is as follows: EAGVAQSPRYKIIEKRQSVAFWCNPISGHATLYWYQQILGQGPKLLIQFQNNGVVDDSQLPKDRFSAERLKGVDSTLKIQPAKLEDSAVYLCASAGSETQYFGPGTRLLVL.

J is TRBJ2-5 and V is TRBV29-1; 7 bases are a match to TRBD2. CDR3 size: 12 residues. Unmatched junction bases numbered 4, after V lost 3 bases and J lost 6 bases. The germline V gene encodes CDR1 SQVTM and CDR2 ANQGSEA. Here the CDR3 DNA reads TGCAGCGTTGAGTTCGGGAGGAAGACCCAGTACTTC. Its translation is CSVEFGRKTQYF.

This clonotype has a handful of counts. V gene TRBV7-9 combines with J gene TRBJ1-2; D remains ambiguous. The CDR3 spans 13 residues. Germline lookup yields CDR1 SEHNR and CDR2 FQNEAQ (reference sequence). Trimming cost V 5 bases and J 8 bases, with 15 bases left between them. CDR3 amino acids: CASSQDAKSGYTF. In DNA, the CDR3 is TGTGCCAGCAGCCAAGATGCGAAATCGGGCTACACCTTC.

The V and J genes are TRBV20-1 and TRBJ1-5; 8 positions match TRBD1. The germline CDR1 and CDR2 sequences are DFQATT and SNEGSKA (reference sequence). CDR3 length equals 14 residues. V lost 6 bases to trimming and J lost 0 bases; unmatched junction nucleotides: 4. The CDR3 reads CSARDRLSNQPQHF. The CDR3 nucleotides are TGCAGTGCGAGGGACAGGCTTAGCAATCAGCCCCAGCATTTT.

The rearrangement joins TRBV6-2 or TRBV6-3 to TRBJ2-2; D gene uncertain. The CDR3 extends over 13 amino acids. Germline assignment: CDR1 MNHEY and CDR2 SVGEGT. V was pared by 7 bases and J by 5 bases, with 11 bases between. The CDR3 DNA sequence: TGTGCCAGCACGATTTTATTTACCGGGGAGCTGTTTTTT. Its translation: CASTILFTGELFF.

CDR3 amino acids: CASSQRQHEHEQYF. The CDR3 DNA reads TGCGCCAGCAGCCAGCGACAGCACGAACACGAGCAGTACTTC. The chain carries TRBV4-1 and TRBJ2-7; D might be TRBD1 (5 bases). The CDR3 loop spans 14 amino acids. The germline gives CDR1 MGHRA, CDR2 YSYEKL. Deletions cut 3 bases from V and 5 bases from J, with 14 bases between.

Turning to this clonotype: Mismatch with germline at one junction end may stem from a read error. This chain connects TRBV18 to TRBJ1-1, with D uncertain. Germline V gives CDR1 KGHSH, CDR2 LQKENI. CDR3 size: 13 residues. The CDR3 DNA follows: TGTGCCTGCTCACTTCGGACGGACACTGAAGCTTTCTTT. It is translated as CACSLRTDTEAFF.

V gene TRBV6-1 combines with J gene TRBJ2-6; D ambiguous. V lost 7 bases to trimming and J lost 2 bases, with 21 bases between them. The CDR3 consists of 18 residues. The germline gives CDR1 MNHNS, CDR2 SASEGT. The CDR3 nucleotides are TGTGCCAGCACCGGATCTTGGCCGTCACAAACTGGGGCCAACGTCCTGACTTTC. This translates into CASTGSWPSQTGANVLTF.

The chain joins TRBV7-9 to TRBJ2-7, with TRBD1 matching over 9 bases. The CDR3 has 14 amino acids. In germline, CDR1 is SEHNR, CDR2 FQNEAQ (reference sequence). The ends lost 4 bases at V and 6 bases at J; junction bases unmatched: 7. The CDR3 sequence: CASSSGTGIGEQYF. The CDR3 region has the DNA TGTGCCAGCAGCTCCGGGACAGGGATTGGCGAGCAGTACTTC.

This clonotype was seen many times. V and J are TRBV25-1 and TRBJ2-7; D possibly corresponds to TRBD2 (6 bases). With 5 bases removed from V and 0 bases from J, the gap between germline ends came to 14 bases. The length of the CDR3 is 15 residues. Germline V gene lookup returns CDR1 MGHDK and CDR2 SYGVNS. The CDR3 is CASSSRDSHSYEQYF. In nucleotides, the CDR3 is TGTGCCAGCAGTAGCCGGGACTCCCACTCCTACGAGCAGTACTTC.

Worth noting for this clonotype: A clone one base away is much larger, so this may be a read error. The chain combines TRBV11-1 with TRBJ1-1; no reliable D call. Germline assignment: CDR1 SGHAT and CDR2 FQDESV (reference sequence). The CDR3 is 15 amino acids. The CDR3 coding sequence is TGTGCCAACAGCTTGGGTGGGAGGAAGAACACTGAAGCTTTCTTT. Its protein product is CANSLGGRKNTEAFF.

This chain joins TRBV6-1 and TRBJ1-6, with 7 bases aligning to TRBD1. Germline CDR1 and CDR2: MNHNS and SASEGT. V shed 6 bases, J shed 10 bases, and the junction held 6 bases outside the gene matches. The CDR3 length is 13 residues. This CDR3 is CASRLQGNSPLHF. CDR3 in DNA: TGTGCCAGCAGGCTACAGGGGAACTCACCCCTCCACTTT.

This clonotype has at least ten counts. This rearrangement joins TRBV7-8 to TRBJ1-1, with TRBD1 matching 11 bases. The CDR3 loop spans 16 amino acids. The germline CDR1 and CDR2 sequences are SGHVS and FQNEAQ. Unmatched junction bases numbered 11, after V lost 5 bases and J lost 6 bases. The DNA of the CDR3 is TGTGCCAGCAGCCAGGACAGGGGGCCACTTTGGCCTGAAGCTTTCTTT. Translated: CASSQDRGPLWPEAFF.

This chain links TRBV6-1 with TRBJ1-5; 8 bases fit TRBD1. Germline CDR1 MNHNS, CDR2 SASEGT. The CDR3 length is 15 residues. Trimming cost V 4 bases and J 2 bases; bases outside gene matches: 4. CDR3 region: CASSVMTGGNQPQHF. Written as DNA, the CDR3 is TGTGCCAGCAGTGTTATGACAGGGGGCAATCAGCCCCAGCATTTT.

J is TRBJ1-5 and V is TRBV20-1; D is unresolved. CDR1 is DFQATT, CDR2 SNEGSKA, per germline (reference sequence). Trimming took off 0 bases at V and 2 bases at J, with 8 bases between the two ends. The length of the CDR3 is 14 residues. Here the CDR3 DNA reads TGCAGTGCTAGAGAGGCAAAGGGCAATCAGCCCCAGCATTTT. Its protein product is CSAREAKGNQPQHF.

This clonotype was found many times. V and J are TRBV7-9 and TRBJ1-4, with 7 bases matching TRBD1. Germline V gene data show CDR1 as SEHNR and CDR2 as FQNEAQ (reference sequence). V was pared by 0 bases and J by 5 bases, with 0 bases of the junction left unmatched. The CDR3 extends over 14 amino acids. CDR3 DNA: TGTGCCAGCAGCTTAGCGGGACAGAATGAAAAACTGTTTTTT. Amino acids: CASSLAGQNEKLFF.

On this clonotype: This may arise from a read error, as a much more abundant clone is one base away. The chain's CDR3 is CARSLLVMAGELFF. DNA for the CDR3: TGTGCCCGCAGCTTACTCGTGATGGCCGGGGAGCTGTTTTTT. J is TRBJ2-2 and V is TRBV11-2, with unresolved D. Germline loops: CDR1 SGHAT, CDR2 FQNNGV. CDR3 length equals 14 residues.

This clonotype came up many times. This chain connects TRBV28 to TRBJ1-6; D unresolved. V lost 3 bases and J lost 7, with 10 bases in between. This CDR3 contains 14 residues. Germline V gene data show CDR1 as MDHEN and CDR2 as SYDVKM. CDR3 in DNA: TGTGCCAGCAGTTTTAGTCTGCAGAATTCACCCCTCCACTTT. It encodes CASSFSLQNSPLHF.

The CDR3 loop is CAISELDSTGYTF. CDR3 nucleotide sequence: TGTGCCATCAGTGAGTTGGACTCGACTGGCTACACCTTC. V is TRBV10-3 and J is TRBJ1-2; D is ambiguous. CDR1 is ENHRY, CDR2 SYGVKD, per germline. This CDR3 spans 13 amino acids. Trimming stripped 1 base from V and 7 bases from J, with 10 bases between.

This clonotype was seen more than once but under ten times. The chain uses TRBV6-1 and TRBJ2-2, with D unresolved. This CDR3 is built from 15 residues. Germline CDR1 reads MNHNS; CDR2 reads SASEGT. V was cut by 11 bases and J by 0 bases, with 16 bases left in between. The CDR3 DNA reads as TGTGCCGCGAAAGTGAGAGGAACGAACACCGGGGAGCTGTTTTTT. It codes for CAAKVRGTNTGELFF.

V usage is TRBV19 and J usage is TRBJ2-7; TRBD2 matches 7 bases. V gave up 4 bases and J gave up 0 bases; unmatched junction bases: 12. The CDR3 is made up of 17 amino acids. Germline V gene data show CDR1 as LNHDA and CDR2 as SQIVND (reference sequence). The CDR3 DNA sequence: TGTGCCAGTAGTAAGAACCCGAGCGGGAAAAGCTCCTACGAGCAGTACTTC. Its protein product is CASSKNPSGKSSYEQYF.

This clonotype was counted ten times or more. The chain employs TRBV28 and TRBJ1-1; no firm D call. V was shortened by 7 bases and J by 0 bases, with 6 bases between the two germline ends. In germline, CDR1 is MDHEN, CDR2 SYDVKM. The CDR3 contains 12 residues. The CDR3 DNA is TGTGCCAGCACCAGTGTGAACACTGAAGCTTTCTTT. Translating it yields CASTSVNTEAFF.